These T cell receptor beta chains were read from a single sample in a study of cytomegalovirus exposure and HLA in healthy donors. The repertoire was sequenced with immunoSEQ multiplex PCR; TCRdb's copy has only in-frame clones and lacks some. The sample holds around 90,000 clones, roughly 77% seen once. The material sequenced was PBMCs. All receptors derive from a human donor in good health. The CDR3 runs from the conserved cysteine through the conserved F or W. D genes are given only for firm matches. Clone size, where shown, is once, few, many, or a class for clones that have expanded.

TRBJ1-2	.	TRBV5-6	TRBD1	TGTGCCAGCAGCTTGTTAGGGGGCGGGGCGGCGAGGGGCTACACCTTC	CASSLLGGGAARGYTF
TRBJ2-7	.	TRBV7-2	.	TGTGCCAGCAGCCAGTTTAGCTCGTTCGAGCAGTACTTC	CASSQFSSFEQYF
TRBJ2-1	.	TRBV27	TRBD2	TGTGCCAGCAGCCTGACTAGCGGGGGAACCAATGAGCAGTTCTTC	CASSLTSGGTNEQFF
TRBJ1-4	.	TRBV11-2	.	TGTGCCAGCAGTCTTGCCCGAACAGGAGAACTGTTTTTT	CASSLARTGELFF
TRBJ2-7	few	TRBV6-1	TRBD1	TGTGCCAGCAGTGAATGGGGACAGGGGTCCTACGAGCAGTACTTC	CASSEWGQGSYEQYF
TRBJ2-7	.	TRBV10-3	TRBD1	TGTGCCACCTTCGTTGGGACAGTCGGAAGGGAGCAGTACTTC	CATFVGTVGREQYF
TRBJ1-6	few	TRBV4-3	TRBD1	TGCGCCAGCAGCCATGGGACAGGATATTCACCCCTCCACTTT	CASSHGTGYSPLHF
TRBJ2-5	.	TRBV7-7	TRBD2	TGTGCCAGCAGCTTGGCGGGGGGGACCCAGTACTTC	CASSLAGGTQYF
TRBJ2-7	.	TRBV7-9	.	TGTGCCAGCAGCCCAGGACAGAGATACGAGCAGTACTTC	CASSPGQRYEQYF
TRBJ2-1	.	TRBV7-3	.	TGTGCCAGCAGCCTAAGCGGTAGCTCCTACAATGAGCAGTTCTTC	CASSLSGSSYNEQFF
TRBJ2-7	.	TRBV6-1	.	TGTGCCAGCAGTGAAGCGGCAGGGTCGGACGAGCAGTACTTC	CASSEAAGSDEQYF
TRBJ2-7	.	TRBV5-1	.	TGCGCCAGCAGCTTAGCTGCGGGGACGATATTGGGGGAGCAGTACTTC	CASSLAAGTILGEQYF
TRBJ2-2	.	TRBV21-1	.	TGTGCCAGCAGCAAAGCGGGGAGGGGGGTCTACCGGGAGCTGTTTTTT	CASSKAGRGVYRELFF
TRBJ2-5	.	TRBV2	TRBD2	TGTGCCAGCAGTGAATCGGGTAGCGGGATCGGGGAGACCCAGTACTTC	CASSESGSGIGETQYF
TRBJ1-5	.	TRBV2	.	TGTGCCAGCAGTAGCAGGGGCTCGGGGCCCCAGCATTTT	CASSSRGSGPQHF
TRBJ2-3	.	TRBV5-1	TRBD1	TGCGCCAGCAGCGGGACAGGCACAGATACGCAGTATTTT	CASSGTGTDTQYF
TRBJ2-1	.	TRBV9	.	TGTGCCAGCAGCCCGAGAGGGCTTGACAATGAGCAGTTCTTC	CASSPRGLDNEQFF
TRBJ2-3	.	TRBV9	TRBD2	TGTGCCAGCAGCAGCAGCGGGAGGGCCGGGGATACGCAGTATTTT	CASSSSGRAGDTQYF
TRBJ1-1	.	TRBV29-1	.	TGCAGCGCCTTCACCCAGGGCAGGGGCCCGAACACTGAAGCTTTCTTT	CSAFTQGRGPNTEAFF
TRBJ1-2	.	TRBV2	.	TGTGCCAGCAGCGCGAGTCTCAACTATGGCTACACCTTC	CASSASLNYGYTF
TRBJ1-3	.	TRBV4-2	TRBD1	TGTGCCAGCAGCCCAGGGGACAGGGTGACTAATTCTGGAAACACCATATATTTT	CASSPGDRVTNSGNTIYF
TRBJ1-3	.	TRBV4-3	TRBD1	TGCGCCAGCAGCCAAGCGGCCCCGGGACAGGGTTTTGGAAACACCATATATTTT	CASSQAAPGQGFGNTIYF
TRBJ2-3	once	TRBV4-3	.	TGCGCCAGCAGTGGGGGCCGGGACCGCCACACAGATACGCAGTATTTT	CASSGGRDRHTDTQYF
TRBJ2-5	once	TRBV7-8	TRBD2	TGTGCCAGCAGCTTAGTCGCGGGGGGTGAGGAGACCCAGTACTTC	CASSLVAGGEETQYF
TRBJ2-5	.	TRBV7-8	TRBD2	TGTGCCAGCAGTCCCACTAGCGGGAGGAGAGAGACCCAGTACTTC	CASSPTSGRRETQYF
TRBJ2-7	few	TRBV18	.	TGTGCCAGCTCACCACCGGGGGGCTACGAGCAGTACTTC	CASSPPGGYEQYF
TRBJ1-4	.	TRBV11-2	.	TGTGCCAGCAGCTTGTGGGGGGGACGTTTTTTCTTT	CASSLWGGRFFF
TRBJ2-5	once	TRBV28	.	TGTGCCAGCAGTTTACATACCCAGGGATTGGCGGAGACCCAGTACTTC	CASSLHTQGLAETQYF
TRBJ2-3	.	TRBV7-8	.	TGTGCCAGCAGCCAGACAGGAGGCACAGATACGCAGTATTTT	CASSQTGGTDTQYF
TRBJ2-2	.	TRBV18	TRBD2	TGTGCCAGCTCACCCCGGACTAGCGGGAATCGGGTCACCGGGGAGCTGTTTTTT	CASSPRTSGNRVTGELFF